The T cell receptor (beta chain) described here comes from a study of shared clonotypes between healthy human individuals (dated by TCRdb to about 2020). The study in broad terms: The cohort comprised a couple of women and a few men aged 18 to 49 years. Per donor, three plates each were used for CD4 naive and CD4 memory, two for CD8 naive, and one for CD8 memory. To estimate repertoire size and how much clonotype sharing occurs between individuals, the study deeply sequenced the blood TCR repertoires of five or six healthy adults. Different laboratories and diverse techniques were used to prepare libraries and sequence TCR repertoires, to increase sequencing depth and limit assay-specific biases. Each donor's leukapheresis produced roughly between roughly 0.85 and 10 billion PBMCs. Overall study results and their limits: Naive subsets generally had larger estimated clonotype richness than memory subsets did. Only blood was sampled, and tissue TCR repertoires likely differ from those in blood. Compared with non-shared clonotypes, the clonotypes found in all four sorted-subset donors had higher generation probabilities. Pairwise subsampling indicated that sequencing depth was expected to affect the degree of clonotype sharing among donors. When several donors were compared, the shared fraction of clonotypes was about 5% for naive CD4, approximately 3.5% for naive CD8, 2% to 2.5% for memory CD4, and 0.4% for memory CD8. Because the study included a small number of donors, the genetic and exposure-history diversity represented was limited. Incomplete sequencing was indicated by rarefaction of sorted-subset datasets, despite the large sequencing depth.

The donors were healthy, HIV-negative adults who had no recently reported acute infections or vaccinations. All donors were Caucasian adults living in Nashville, Tennessee, USA. Magnetic negative selection was used to enrich CD4+ T cells, after which naive cells were positively selected on CD45RA and the negative fraction became the memory subset. After blood collection by leukapheresis, PBMCs were isolated using Ficoll-Histopaque density gradient centrifugation and then cryopreserved in the vapor phase of liquid nitrogen. Purity and quantity of every magnetically sorted T cell population were checked by analytical flow cytometry. From each sorted fraction, genomic DNA was isolated and quantified by UV absorbance on a Nanodrop 2000c. Note on this clone: Its antigen is currently not known. Base qualities are not at hand, and no much larger clone is one base apart.

Deletion took 2 bases off V and 7 bases off J, with a span of 9 bases between the germline ends. Including the terminal cysteine and phenylalanine, the CDR3 comprises 13 residues. Here the CDR3 DNA is all that survives: 39 bases in frame from base 1. CDR1 is given as MDHEN and CDR2 as SYDVKM, both from the germline V gene. Using the deep immunoSEQ assay, multiplex PCR amplified TCR CDR3 regions from genomic DNA. Genomic DNA extracted from each cell subset was distributed evenly over all wells of several immunoSEQ 96-well plates, and each plate served as one replicate. For sorted subsets, 200 to 250 ng genomic DNA, equal to 30,000 or so T cell genomes, was loaded into each replicate PCR. The purified libraries were quantified using a Qubit 3.0 fluorometer, sized with a Bioanalyzer 2100, and then quantified again using the KAPA Library Quantification kit. A separate single-read 150-cycle Illumina NextSeq 550 flow cell was used to sequence each immunoSEQ 96-well plate. On the study's bioinformatics: Because only junctional sequences without quality scores were contained in the immunoSEQ output, filtering matching that applied to full-length reads could not be performed. To assign V/J genes and CDR3, sequences were annotated using PyIR, a Python wrapper for IgBLAST v1.9, with IMGT germline references. Any read was removed if the V/J assignment was weak (E-value above 1e-6), the CDR3 was missing, or the read contained stop codons, out-of-frame junctions, or ambiguous translated residues. V3J clonotypes were defined by identical inferred V gene, J gene, and CDR3 amino acid sequence. Percentage overlap between repertoires was computed as shared unique clonotypes divided by the size of the smaller repertoire. RTK rarefaction, the Chao1 estimator, and Recon v2.1 estimates of unobserved clonotypes were used to assess repertoire richness. Generation probabilities for all TCRbeta clonotypes obtained by the gDNA method from a few donors were computed using OLGA. What TCRdb holds here is the immuneACCESS table cut down to in-frame rearrangements. Part of the clones is not present; checked against another copy, under half of the missing clones reflect an unresolved V gene, and the others are unexplained. V and J calls plus clone size are reproduced from that table; the DNA served to infer D and trimming. The sample table records approximately 500,000 clones; 96% of these occur just once. 0.06% of the sample rests with the top ten.

Recombination joined TRBV28 with TRBJ1-3; there is no confident call for the D gene. This receptor was taken from a woman in her 30s in good health. Sequenced material: naive CD4+ T cells sorted from blood. The cell subset or site label, read with the paper, signifies: CD45RA+ positively selected. The CDR3 has the sequence CASSLPPTNTIYF. At the DNA level, the sequence is TGTGCCAGCAGTTTACCGCCCACGAACACCATATATTTT.